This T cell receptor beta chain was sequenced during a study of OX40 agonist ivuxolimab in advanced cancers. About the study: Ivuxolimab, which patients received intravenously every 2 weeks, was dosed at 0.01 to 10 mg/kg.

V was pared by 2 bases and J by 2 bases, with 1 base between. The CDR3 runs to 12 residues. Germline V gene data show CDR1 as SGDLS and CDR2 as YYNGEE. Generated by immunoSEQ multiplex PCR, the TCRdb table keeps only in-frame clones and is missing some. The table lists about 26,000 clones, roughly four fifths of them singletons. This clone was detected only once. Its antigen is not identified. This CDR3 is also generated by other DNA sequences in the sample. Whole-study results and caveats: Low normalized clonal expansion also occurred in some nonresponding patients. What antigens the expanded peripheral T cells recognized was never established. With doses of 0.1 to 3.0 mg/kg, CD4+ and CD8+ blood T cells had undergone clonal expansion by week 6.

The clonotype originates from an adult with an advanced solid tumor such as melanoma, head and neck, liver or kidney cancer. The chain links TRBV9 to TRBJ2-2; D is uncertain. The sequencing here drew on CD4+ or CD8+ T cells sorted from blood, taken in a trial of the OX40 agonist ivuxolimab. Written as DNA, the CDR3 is TGTGCCAGCAGCGTTAACACCGGGGAGCTGTTTTTT. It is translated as CASSVNTGELFF.